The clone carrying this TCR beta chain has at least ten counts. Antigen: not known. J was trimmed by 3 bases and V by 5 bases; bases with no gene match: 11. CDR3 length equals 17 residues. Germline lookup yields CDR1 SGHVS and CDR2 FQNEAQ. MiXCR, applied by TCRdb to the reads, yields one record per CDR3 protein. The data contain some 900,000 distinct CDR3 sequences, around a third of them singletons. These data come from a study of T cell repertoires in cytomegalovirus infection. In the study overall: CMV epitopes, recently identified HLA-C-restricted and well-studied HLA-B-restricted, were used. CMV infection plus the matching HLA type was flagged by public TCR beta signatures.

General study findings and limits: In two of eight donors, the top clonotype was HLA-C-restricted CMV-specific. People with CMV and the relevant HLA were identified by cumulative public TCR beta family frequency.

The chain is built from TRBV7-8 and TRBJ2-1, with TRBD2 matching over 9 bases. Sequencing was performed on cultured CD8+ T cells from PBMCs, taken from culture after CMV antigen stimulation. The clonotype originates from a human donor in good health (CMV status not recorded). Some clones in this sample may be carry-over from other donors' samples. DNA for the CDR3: TGTGCCAGCAGCCCAAGGCCTAGCGGGACCTTCTACAATGAGCAGTTCTTC. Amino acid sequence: CASSPRPSGTFYNEQFF.